This T cell receptor (beta chain) was identified in a study of Ad26.COV2.S vaccination and SARS-CoV-2 variants. About the study: The Ad26.COV2.S arm of the COV1001 trial was where the donor was placed.

There are 15 residues in the CDR3. V was trimmed by 4 bases and J by 3 bases, leaving 17 bases between them. CDR1 SGHNT and CDR2 YYREEE come from the germline V gene (reference sequence). Described treatment: around 19 received Ad26.COV2.S at low or high dose, single or two shots; 5 received placebo; per-sample allocation not given. Repertoires come from day 63 after the first vaccine or placebo injection. This vaccine is an Ad26 vector that expresses the Wuhan-strain SARS-CoV-2 spike. Only in-frame clones appear in the TCRdb table, and some are missing; sequencing was by immunoSEQ multiplex PCR. The data contain 350,000 to 450,000 clones, 80% to 95% of them seen just once; the ten biggest clones take up around 1.7%. Study-wide results and caveats: Measures of TCR breadth and depth may have fallen short of total T cell responses.

Worth noting for this clone: The antigen remains unidentified.

The starting material was peripheral blood, obtained in a trial of Ad26.COV2.S vaccine versus placebo. This sequence joins TRBV5-4 and TRBJ2-7, with D perhaps matching TRBD2 (6 bases). The source is a person aged 18 to 59 who received the Ad26.COV2.S COVID-19 vaccine or a placebo. DNA of the CDR3: TGTGCCAGCAGCCTTAGCGGCGGAGGGAACTACGAGCAGTACTTC. Protein product: CASSLSGGGNYEQYF.